The 6 T cell receptor beta chains below were found in one sample sequenced in a study of blood T cell repertoires in COVID-19. Generated by immunoSEQ multiplex PCR, the TCRdb table keeps only in-frame clones and is missing some. The data contain 150,000 or so clones, around 80% of them singletons. The sequenced sample was peripheral blood. Source of these receptors: a woman aged 80 or older with acute or convalescent COVID-19.

The V gene is TRBV30, the J gene TRBJ2-1; D is possibly TRBD2 (5 bases). The CDR3 has 13 amino acids. V was shortened by 8 bases and J by 12 bases, with 23 bases between the two germline ends. Germline CDR1 is GTSNPN and CDR2 is SVGIG (reference sequence). Here the CDR3 reads CARALDSKGGQFF. The CDR3 bases are TGTGCCCGCGCATTGGACTCTAAAGGAGGGCAGTTCTTC.

The rearrangement links TRBV9 to TRBJ1-1, with D hard to call. The CDR3 contains 14 residues. V was clipped by 0 bases and J by 1 base, with 7 bases between them. The germline gives CDR1 SGDLS, CDR2 YYNGEE. Written as DNA, the CDR3 is TGTGCCAGCAGCGTAGGGGCAGGGAACACTGAAGCTTTCTTT. Its protein product is CASSVGAGNTEAFF. Full variable domain (rest looked up from reference TRBV9 and TRBJ1-1): DSGVTQTPKHLITATGQRVTLRCSPRSGDLSVYWYQQSLDQGLQFLIQYYNGEERAKGNILERFSAQQFPDLHSELNLSSLELGDSALYFCASSVGAGNTEAFFGQGTRLTVV.

V usage is TRBV27 and J usage is TRBJ2-1; D is possibly TRBD2 (6 bases). Trimming took 5 bases from V and 4 from J, leaving 9 bases between them. Germline CDR1 and CDR2: MNHEY and SMNVEV (reference sequence). This CDR3 region has 13 residues. The CDR3 here is CASSVGTYNEQFF. In DNA, the CDR3 is TGTGCCAGCAGTGTCGGGACTTACAATGAGCAGTTCTTC.

The chain joins TRBV4-1 to TRBJ2-1, with D perhaps matching TRBD1 (6 bases). Deletions cut 0 bases from V and 8 bases from J, with 11 bases between. From germline, CDR1 is MGHRA and CDR2 YSYEKL. The CDR3 sequence is 14 residues long. In DNA form, the CDR3 reads TGCGCCAGCAGCCAAGACCCAGGGGTGTATGAGCAGTTCTTC. As protein: CASSQDPGVYEQFF.

The chain employs TRBV5-5 and TRBJ1-3; 9 nucleotides agree with TRBD1. This CDR3 has 18 amino acids. The J segment lost 2 bases and the V segment lost 4 bases, leaving 13 bases of the junction unmatched. CDR1 and CDR2 from the germline V gene are SGHKS and YYEKEE (reference sequence). CDR3 amino acids: CASSPIPGQGSAGNTIYF. The DNA of the CDR3 is TGTGCCAGCAGCCCCATTCCGGGACAGGGTTCGGCTGGAAACACCATATATTTT.

The chain has TRBV7-9 and TRBJ2-1; no clear D. Per germline, CDR1 SEHNR and CDR2 FQNEAQ (reference sequence). CDR3 size: 14 residues. The germline V and J ends were trimmed by 2 bases and 0 bases, with 5 bases remaining between them. As DNA, the CDR3 is TGTGCCAGCAGCTTATCGAGCTCCTACAATGAGCAGTTCTTC. Its translation: CASSLSSSYNEQFF.